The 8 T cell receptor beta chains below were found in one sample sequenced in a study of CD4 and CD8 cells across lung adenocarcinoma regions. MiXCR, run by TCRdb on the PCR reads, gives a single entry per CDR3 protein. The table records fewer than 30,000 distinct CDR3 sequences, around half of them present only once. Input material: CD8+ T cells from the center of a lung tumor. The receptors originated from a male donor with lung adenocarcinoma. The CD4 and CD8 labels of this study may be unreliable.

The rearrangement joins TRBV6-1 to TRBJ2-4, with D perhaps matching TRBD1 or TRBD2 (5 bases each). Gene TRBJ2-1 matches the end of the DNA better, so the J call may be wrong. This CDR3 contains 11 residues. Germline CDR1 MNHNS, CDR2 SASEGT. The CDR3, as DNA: TGTGCCAGCCTGGGGGAATATGAGCAGTTCTTC. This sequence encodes CASLGEYEQFF.

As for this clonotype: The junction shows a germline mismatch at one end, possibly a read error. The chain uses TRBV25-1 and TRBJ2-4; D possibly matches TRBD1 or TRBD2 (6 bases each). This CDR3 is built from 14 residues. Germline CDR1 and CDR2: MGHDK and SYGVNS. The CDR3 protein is CARSGGSYGDIQYF. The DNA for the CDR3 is TGTGCCAGGTCCGGGGGCAGCTACGGGGACATCCAGTACTTC.

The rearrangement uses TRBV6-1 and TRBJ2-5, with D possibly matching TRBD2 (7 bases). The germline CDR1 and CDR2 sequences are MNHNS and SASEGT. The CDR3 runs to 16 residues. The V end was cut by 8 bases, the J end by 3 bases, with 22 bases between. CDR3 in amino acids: CASGGLGGRDEETQYF. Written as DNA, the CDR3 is TGTGCCAGCGGGGGGCTCGGGGGGCGTGACGAAGAGACCCAGTACTTC.

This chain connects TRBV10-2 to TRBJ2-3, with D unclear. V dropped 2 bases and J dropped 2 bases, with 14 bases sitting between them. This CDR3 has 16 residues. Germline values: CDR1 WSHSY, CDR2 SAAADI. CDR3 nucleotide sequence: TGCGCCAGCAGTGAGCCGGCGGTGCGACCCACAGATACGCAGTATTTT. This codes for CASSEPAVRPTDTQYF.

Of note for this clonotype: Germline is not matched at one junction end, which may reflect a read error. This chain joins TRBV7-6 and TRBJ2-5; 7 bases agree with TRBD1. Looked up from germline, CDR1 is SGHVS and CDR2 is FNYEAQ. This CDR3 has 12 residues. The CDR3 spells CASSLQGETLYF. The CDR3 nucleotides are TGTGCCAGCAGCCTCCAGGGGGAGACCCTGTATTTC.

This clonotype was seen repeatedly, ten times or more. CDR3 in DNA: TGTGCCACCAGCCCTGGAACGTTGGGGGCCAACGTCCTGACTTTC. It yields the protein CATSPGTLGANVLTF. V and J are TRBV15 and TRBJ2-6; D call uncertain. Trimming removed 5 bases at V and 4 bases at J, with 12 bases between. Germline V gives CDR1 LNHNV, CDR2 YYDKDF (reference sequence). The CDR3 spans 15 residues.

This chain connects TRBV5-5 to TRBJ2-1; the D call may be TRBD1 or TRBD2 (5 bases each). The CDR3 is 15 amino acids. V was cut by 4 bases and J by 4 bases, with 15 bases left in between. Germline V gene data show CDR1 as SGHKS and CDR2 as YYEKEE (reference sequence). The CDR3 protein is CASSPGSRQYNEQFF. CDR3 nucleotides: TGTGCCAGCAGCCCGGGGTCCAGACAGTACAATGAGCAGTTCTTC.

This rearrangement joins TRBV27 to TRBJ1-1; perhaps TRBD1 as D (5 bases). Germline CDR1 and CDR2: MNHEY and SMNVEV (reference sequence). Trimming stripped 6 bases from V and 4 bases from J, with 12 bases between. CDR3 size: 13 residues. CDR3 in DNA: TGTGCCAGCAGCCCCGACAGATTCACTGAAGCTTTCTTT. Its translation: CASSPDRFTEAFF.